The 17 T cell receptor beta chains in this list originate from one sample, sequenced in a study of vaccination effects on CD4 cells after COVID-19. Measured with immunoSEQ multiplex PCR; TCRdb has only the in-frame clones, and not every one. The table includes 30,000 to 40,000 clones, approximately 72% detected once. Their cognate antigens are unknown. ViraFEST assay sequencing came after antigen-specific CD4+ T cells were expanded with viral peptide pools. It was after roughly 11 days of culture that CD4+ T cells were isolated. The vaccine given was either BNT162b2 or mRNA-1273, in two doses. Sequencing was performed on CD4+ T cells from PBMCs cultured with HCoV-229E spike peptides, taken after COVID-19 vaccination. Receptor source: a human donor who received a COVID-19 vaccine.

The chain joins TRBV25-1 to TRBJ2-7, with D perhaps matching TRBD2 (6 bases). This CDR3 comprises 16 residues. Germline CDR1 is MGHDK and CDR2 is SYGVNS. V was shortened by 5 bases and J by 7 bases, with 24 bases between the two germline ends. For the CDR3, the DNA is TGTGCCAGCAGTAAATTGTGGGACTCCGACGAGGGAGAGCAGTACTTC. This sequence encodes CASSKLWDSDEGEQYF.

Of note for this clone: One end of the junction fails to match germline, which may point to a read error. The chain links TRBV5-6 to TRBJ1-2; 10 bases line up with TRBD1. The germline gives CDR1 SGHDT, CDR2 YYEEEE. CDR3 length equals 11 residues. The CDR3 nucleotides read TGTGCCAGCAGCTTTCGTGGACAGGGGGCCTTC. Its translation is CASSFRGQGAF.

V usage is TRBV5-8 and J usage is TRBJ2-1; 13 bases line up with TRBD2. Germline assignment: CDR1 SGHTS and CDR2 YDEGEE. J was trimmed by 8 bases and V by 1 base; bases with no gene match: 6. The length of the CDR3 is 16 residues. DNA of the CDR3: TGTGCCAGCAGCTTGCGGACTAGCGGGAGTGGCGATGAGCAGTTCTTC. This encodes CASSLRTSGSGDEQFF.

In DNA, the CDR3 is TGTGCCACCAGCATGGGAGCGAGCTCCTACAATGAGCAGTTCTTC. Protein: CATSMGASSYNEQFF. The chain joins TRBV15 to TRBJ2-1, with D possibly matching TRBD2 (5 bases). The germline CDR1 and CDR2 sequences are LNHNV and YYDKDF (reference sequence). This CDR3 contains 15 residues. Trimming cost V 4 bases and J 0 bases, with 10 bases left between them.

This rearrangement joins TRBV2 to TRBJ2-7, with D tentatively TRBD1 (6 bases). The germline gives CDR1 SNHLY, CDR2 FYNNEI. This CDR3 contains 13 residues. Trimming pared 4 bases from V and 1 base from J, leaving 8 bases between. The chain's CDR3 is CASSGGQSYEQYF. Written as DNA, the CDR3 is TGTGCCAGCAGTGGGGGGCAGTCCTACGAGCAGTACTTC.

CDR3 DNA: TGTGCCAGCAGCCTCTCTAGTGCAGGGGGATACGAGCAGTACTTC. As protein: CASSLSSAGGYEQYF. V gene TRBV6-5 combines with J gene TRBJ2-7; the match to TRBD1 covers 7 bases. The CDR3 extends over 15 amino acids. With V trimmed by 6 bases and J by 4 bases, 12 bases remained unmatched. From germline, CDR1 is MNHEY and CDR2 SVGAGI.

This clone showed up just once. The rearrangement links TRBV5-8 to TRBJ1-1, with a possible D match to TRBD1 (5 bases). The V gene's germline CDR1 is SGHTS and CDR2 YDEGEE. V shed 5 bases and J shed 3 bases, with 11 bases lying between them. CDR3 length: 13 amino acids. CDR3 protein: CASSGGRDTEAFF. The CDR3 DNA reads as TGTGCCAGCAGTGGGGGGAGGGACACTGAAGCTTTCTTT.

The chain uses TRBV6-5 and TRBJ1-3; 7 bases line up with TRBD1. The V gene's germline CDR1 is MNHEY and CDR2 SVGAGI. The CDR3 is 14 residues long. Trimming took 6 bases from V and 4 from J; bases not matched to a gene: 6. CDR3 sequence (DNA): TGTGCCAGCAGCAAGACAGGGTACGGAAACACCATATATTTT. It encodes CASSKTGYGNTIYF.

The rearrangement links TRBV5-4 to TRBJ2-5, with TRBD2 matching 9 bases. The CDR3 contains 16 residues. CDR1 and CDR2 from the germline V gene are SGHNT and YYREEE (reference sequence). V shed 4 bases and J 5 bases; nucleotides not matched to a gene: 12. The CDR3 loop reads CASSPTGRGGRETQYF. The CDR3 DNA sequence: TGTGCCAGCAGCCCGACCGGGCGGGGGGGCAGGGAGACCCAGTACTTC. The full variable domain, rest sourced from reference TRBV5-4 and TRBJ2-5, is ETGVTQSPTHLIKTRGQQVTLRCSSQSGHNTVSWYQQALGQGPQFIFQYYREEENGRGNFPPRFSGLQFPNYSSELNVNALELDDSALYLCASSPTGRGGRETQYFGPGTRLLVL.

This clone came up once. The chain carries TRBV6-1 and TRBJ1-1; possibly TRBD1 for D (5 bases). Trimming took 2 bases from V and 8 from J, leaving 18 bases between them. The CDR3 consists of 15 residues. CDR1 and CDR2 (germline): MNHNS, SASEGT. CDR3 DNA sequence: TGTGCCAGCAGTGAATCATCCGGGGGAAAGATCGAAGCTTTCTTT. The encoded protein is CASSESSGGKIEAFF.

This chain links TRBV7-9 with TRBJ2-2; 7 bases align to TRBD1. Looked up from germline, CDR1 is SEHNR and CDR2 is FQNEAQ (reference sequence). V was clipped by 2 bases and J by 5 bases; unmatched bases: 11. The CDR3 loop spans 17 amino acids. CDR3 in amino acids: CASSLQQGQRRTGELFF. As DNA, the CDR3 is TGTGCCAGCAGCTTACAGCAGGGACAGAGGAGGACCGGGGAGCTGTTTTTT. The whole variable domain, remainder taken from reference TRBV7-9 and TRBJ2-2, is DTGVSQNPRHKITKRGQNVTFRCDPISEHNRLYWYRQTLGQGPEFLTYFQNEAQLEKSRLLSDRFSAERPKGSFSTLEIQRTEQGDSAMYLCASSLQQGQRRTGELFFGEGSRLTVL.

This clone has more than one count but fewer than ten. This chain uses TRBV11-2 with TRBJ2-1, with D maybe TRBD2 (6 bases). This CDR3 region has 16 residues. Germline V lookup: CDR1 SGHAT, CDR2 FQNNGV. The V end was cut by 2 bases, the J end by 6 bases, with 17 bases between. As DNA, the CDR3 is TGTGCCAGCAGCTTAAGGAGACTAGTGGGTCCCAATGAGCAGTTCTTC. It encodes CASSLRRLVGPNEQFF.

V gene TRBV9 combines with J gene TRBJ1-1; D unresolved. The V end lost 4 bases, the J end lost 6 bases, and 10 bases lay between the germline ends. CDR1 SGDLS and CDR2 YYNGEE come from the germline V gene. The CDR3 is 12 amino acids. The CDR3 DNA reads as TGTGCCAGCAGCCTCCTGAAATCTGAAGCTTTCTTT. Its translation is CASSLLKSEAFF. The full variable domain, with the rest looked up from reference TRBV9 and TRBJ1-1, is DSGVTQTPKHLITATGQRVTLRCSPRSGDLSVYWYQQSLDQGLQFLIQYYNGEERAKGNILERFSAQQFPDLHSELNLSSLELGDSALYFCASSLLKSEAFFGQGTRLTVV.

The V call is TRBV25-1, the J call TRBJ2-7; TRBD2 matches at 7 bases. This CDR3 is 15 amino acids long. Germline values: CDR1 MGHDK, CDR2 SYGVNS. Germline trimming cut 6 bases from V and 5 bases from J; bases unmatched to any gene: 13. The CDR3: CASSQSGGRVDEQYF. The CDR3 DNA follows: TGTGCCAGCAGCCAGTCGGGGGGTCGGGTTGACGAGCAGTACTTC.

There are a few counts of this clone. The CDR3 DNA reads as TGTGCCACCAGCAGAGAGACTAGGCTAGCGGAGCAGTTCTTC. This codes for CATSRETRLAEQFF. The chain combines TRBV15 with TRBJ2-1; perhaps TRBD2 as D (6 bases). This CDR3 contains 14 residues. CDR1 LNHNV and CDR2 YYDKDF come from the germline V gene (reference sequence). Trimming shortened V by 0 bases and J by 10 bases, and 13 bases separated the two germline ends.

The genes are TRBV5-6 and TRBJ1-4; a possible D gene is TRBD1 (5 bases). The V gene's germline CDR1 is SGHDT and CDR2 YYEEEE. The CDR3 is 15 amino acids. V lost 4 bases and J 3 bases, leaving 13 bases between the germline ends. As DNA, the CDR3 is TGTGCCAGCAGCGTGAACAGGCTGGCTAATGAAAAACTGTTTTTT. It is translated as CASSVNRLANEKLFF.

This clone was recorded once. This chain connects TRBV6-4 to TRBJ1-1; D remains ambiguous. Trimming cost V 2 bases and J 0 bases, with 4 bases left between them. The CDR3 contains 13 residues. The germline gives CDR1 MRHNA, CDR2 SNTAGT. In DNA, the CDR3 is TGTGCCAGCAGTGACAGGATGAACACTGAAGCTTTCTTT. As protein: CASSDRMNTEAFF.